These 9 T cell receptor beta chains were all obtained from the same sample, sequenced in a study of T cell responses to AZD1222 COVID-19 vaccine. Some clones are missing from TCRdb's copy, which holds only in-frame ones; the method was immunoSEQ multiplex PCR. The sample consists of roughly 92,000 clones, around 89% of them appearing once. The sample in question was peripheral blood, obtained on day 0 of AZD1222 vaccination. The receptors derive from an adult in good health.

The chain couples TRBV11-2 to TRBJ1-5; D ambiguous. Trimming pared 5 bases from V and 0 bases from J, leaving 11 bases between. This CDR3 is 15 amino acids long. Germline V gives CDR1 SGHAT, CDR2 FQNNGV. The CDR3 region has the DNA TGTGCCAGCAGCCCCGAGGCAGTTAGCAATCAGCCCCAGCATTTT. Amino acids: CASSPEAVSNQPQHF.

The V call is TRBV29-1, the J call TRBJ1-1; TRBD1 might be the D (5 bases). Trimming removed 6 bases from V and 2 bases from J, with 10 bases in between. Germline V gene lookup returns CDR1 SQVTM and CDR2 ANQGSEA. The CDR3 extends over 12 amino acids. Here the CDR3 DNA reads TGCAGCGTGAGACAGTTTAACACTGAAGCTTTCTTT. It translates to CSVRQFNTEAFF.

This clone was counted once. The CDR3 region is CASSGGYPGELFF. The CDR3 coding sequence is TGTGCCAGCAGTGGGGGTTATCCCGGGGAGCTGTTTTTT. The rearrangement uses TRBV6-4 and TRBJ2-2; D is unresolved. The CDR3 covers 13 residues. Germline-derived CDR1 and CDR2 are MRHNA and SNTAGT. The V gene lost 4 bases and the J gene lost 6 bases, with 9 bases spanning the gap.

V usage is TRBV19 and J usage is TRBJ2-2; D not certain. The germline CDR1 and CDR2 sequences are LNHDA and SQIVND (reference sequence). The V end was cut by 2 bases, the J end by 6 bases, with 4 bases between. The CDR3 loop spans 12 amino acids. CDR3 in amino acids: CASSIPAGELFF. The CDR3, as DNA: TGTGCCAGTAGTATACCGGCCGGGGAGCTGTTTTTT. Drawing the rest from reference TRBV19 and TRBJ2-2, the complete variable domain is DGGITQSPKYLFRKEGQNVTLSCEQNLNHDAMYWYRQDPGQGLRLIYYSQIVNDFQKGDIAEGYSVSREKKESFPLTVTSAQKNPTAFYLCASSIPAGELFFGEGSRLTVL.

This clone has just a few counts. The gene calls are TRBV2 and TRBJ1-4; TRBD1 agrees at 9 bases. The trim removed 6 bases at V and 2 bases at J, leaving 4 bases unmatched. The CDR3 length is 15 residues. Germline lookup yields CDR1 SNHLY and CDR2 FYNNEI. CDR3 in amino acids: CASRPGTGTNEKLFF. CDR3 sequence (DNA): TGTGCCAGCAGACCCGGGACAGGGACTAATGAAAAACTGTTTTTT.

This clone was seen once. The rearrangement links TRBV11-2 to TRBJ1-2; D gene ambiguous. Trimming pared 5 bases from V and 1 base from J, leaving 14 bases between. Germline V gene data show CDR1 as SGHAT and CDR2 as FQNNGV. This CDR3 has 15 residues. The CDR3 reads CASSPTEELNYGYTF. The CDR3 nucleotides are TGTGCCAGCAGCCCCACAGAGGAGCTTAACTATGGCTACACCTTC.

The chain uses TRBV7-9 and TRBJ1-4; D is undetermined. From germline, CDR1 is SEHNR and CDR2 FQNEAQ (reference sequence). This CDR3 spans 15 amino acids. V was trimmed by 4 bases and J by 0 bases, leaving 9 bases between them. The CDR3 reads CASSSLETTNEKLFF. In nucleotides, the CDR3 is TGTGCCAGCAGCTCTTTGGAAACAACTAATGAAAAACTGTTTTTT.

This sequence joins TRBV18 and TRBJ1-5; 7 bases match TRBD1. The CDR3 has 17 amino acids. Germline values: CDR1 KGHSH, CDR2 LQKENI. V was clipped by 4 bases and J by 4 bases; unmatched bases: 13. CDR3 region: CASSLRTGGPANQPQHF. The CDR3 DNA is TGTGCCAGCTCACTACGGACAGGTGGTCCGGCTAATCAGCCCCAGCATTTT.

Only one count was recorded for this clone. The CDR3 DNA follows: TGTGCCAGCACCCGGGGCCTTGGAGCCCAGTACTTC. As protein: CASTRGLGAQYF. The V and J genes are TRBV3-1 (or the pseudogene TRBV3-2) and TRBJ2-5; D is tentatively TRBD1 or TRBD2 (5 bases each). The CDR3 sequence is 12 residues long. Germline V CDR1 and CDR2: LGHDT, YNNKEL (reference sequence). V dropped 7 bases and J dropped 9 bases, with 15 bases sitting between them.